This T cell receptor (beta chain) comes out of a study of control samples from healthy donors and cancer patients (dated by TCRdb to the early 2020s). The library was built by means of the immunoSEQ multiplex PCR assay. This immuneACCESS table, as held by TCRdb, lists in-frame sequences with V and J called but not all clones. Of the missing ones, under half trace to an unresolved V gene in checked studies; the others have no known cause. Across this sample there are around 51,000 clones, with 75% to 85% seen only once. The biggest ten clones account for around a tenth of the sample. Points on this clone: What antigen it recognizes has not been identified. Per-nucleotide qualities are absent, and no much larger clonotype sits a single base away.

A distance of 10 bases separates the germline ends of V and J, which lose 1 base and 3 bases respectively. The cysteine opens and the phenylalanine closes a CDR3 of 15 amino acids. Only the CDR3 DNA stays, 45 bases, in frame from base 1. CDR1 and CDR2, per the germline V gene, are SGHTA and FQGNSA. The sequence was obtained from a man between 65 and 85 years old in good health. The rearrangement combines TRBV7-2 with TRBJ1-5; the D gene is possibly TRBD1, with 6 bases matching. Sample: blood. The CDR3 is CASSLVGGDNQPQHF. Read as DNA, the sequence is TGTGCCAGCAGCTTAGTAGGGGGAGACAATCAGCCCCAGCATTTT.